This TCR beta chain comes out of a study of blood T cell repertoires in COVID-19. CDR3 size: 13 residues. Trimming took 1 base from V and 5 from J; bases not matched to a gene: 0. In germline, CDR1 is GTSNPN, CDR2 SVGIG (reference sequence). Clones were read by immunoSEQ multiplex PCR, and TCRdb kept only the in-frame ones, dropping some. The sample includes more than 150,000 clones, around 95% seen only once; the top ten take approximately 0.69%. This TCR was recovered from a man younger than 40 with COVID-19, enrolled during active disease. What was sequenced was peripheral blood. The chain employs TRBV30 and TRBJ1-4; 8 nucleotides agree with TRBD1. CDR3 in amino acids: CAWSGQGNEKLFF. In DNA, the CDR3 is TGTGCCTGGAGTGGACAGGGGAATGAAAAACTGTTTTTT.